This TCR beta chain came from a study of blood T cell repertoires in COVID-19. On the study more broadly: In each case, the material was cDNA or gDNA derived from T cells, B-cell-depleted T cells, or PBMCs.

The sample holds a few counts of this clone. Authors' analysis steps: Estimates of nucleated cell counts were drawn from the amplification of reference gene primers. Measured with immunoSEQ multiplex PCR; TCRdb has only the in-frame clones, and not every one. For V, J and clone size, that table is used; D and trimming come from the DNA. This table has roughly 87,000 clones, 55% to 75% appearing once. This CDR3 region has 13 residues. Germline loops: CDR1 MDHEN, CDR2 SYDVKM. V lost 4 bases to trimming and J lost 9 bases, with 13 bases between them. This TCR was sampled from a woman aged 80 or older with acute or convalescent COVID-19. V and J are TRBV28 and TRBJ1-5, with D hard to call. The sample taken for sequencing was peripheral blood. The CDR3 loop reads CASSSGRTTPQHF. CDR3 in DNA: TGTGCCAGCAGTTCTGGGCGCACGACGCCCCAGCATTTT.